The present T cell receptor (beta chain) was sequenced within a study of T cell responses to AZD1222 COVID-19 vaccine. Study conclusions and caveats: Within unmutated variant regions lay the reported targets of nearly half of spike-specific TCRs. Most donors were white British and more were female, and clonal diversity was possibly underestimated.

TCRdb keeps only in-frame clones here, not all; method: immunoSEQ multiplex PCR. This table holds under 200,000 clones, less than 95% found once. This clone appeared a single time. Its antigen is unidentified. The ends were cut back, 1 base at V and 2 bases at J, with 10 bases in the middle. There are 15 residues in the CDR3. The V gene's germline CDR1 is SGHNT and CDR2 YYREEE (reference sequence). The source was peripheral blood, collected on day 0 of AZD1222 vaccination. The clonotype originates from an adult in good health. The rearrangement joins TRBV5-4 to TRBJ2-1; D tentatively fits TRBD1 or TRBD2 (5 bases each). For the CDR3, the DNA is TGTGCCAGCAGCTTGTCGAGGGGACCCTACAATGAGCAGTTCTTC. Translation gives CASSLSRGPYNEQFF.